This T cell receptor (beta chain) was recovered during a study of blood T cell repertoires in COVID-19. As for the study in general: Italy, Spain and the United States were the sources of the convalescent and acute COVID-19 samples. Sources were T cells, B-cell-depleted T cells, or PBMCs; the material itself was cDNA or gDNA.

CDR3 length: 16 residues. V was clipped by 4 bases and J by 6 bases; unmatched bases: 11. Germline CDR1 MGHRA, CDR2 YSYEKL. Authors' methods: Amplified reference gene primers provided the basis for estimating nucleated cell counts. Some clones are missing from TCRdb's copy, which holds only in-frame ones; the method was immunoSEQ multiplex PCR. V and J calls and clone size are those listed in that table; D and trimming were worked out from the DNA. The table has about 63,000 clones, about four fifths seen once. The chain couples TRBV4-1 to TRBJ1-4; 7 nucleotides agree with TRBD1. This clonotype was sampled from a human donor in a cohort sampled during active COVID-19. The sequenced sample was peripheral blood. CDR3 in amino acids: CASSRQGRAFDEKLFF. Written as DNA, the CDR3 is TGCGCCAGCAGCCGACAGGGAAGGGCGTTTGATGAAAAACTGTTTTTT.